The clone carrying this T cell receptor (beta chain) was seen just once. The antigen is undetermined. The sample is drawn from a study of T-cell memory formation after mild COVID-19. 5'RACE, which relied on constant-segment primers, yielded TCR alpha and TCR beta cDNA libraries carrying sample barcodes and UMIs. TCRdb reanalysed the 5' RACE reads using MiXCR and keeps one entry per CDR3 protein. The table records about 350,000 distinct CDR3 sequences, 25% to 30% of them present only once. Germline CDR1 and CDR2: SGHTA and FQGNSA. The V gene lost 4 bases and the J gene lost 4 bases, with 9 bases spanning the gap. This CDR3 contains 13 residues. Study-level points and caveats: There was a balanced CD4/CD8 profile in clones contracting day 15 to 85, and later expanders leaned CD4+. Second-wave clones peaking on day 37 lacked confirmed SARS-CoV-2 specificity. The pre-infection memory compartment contained some responding clones, suggesting cross-reactive memory joined.

The chain recombines TRBV7-2 with TRBJ2-3; tentatively, D is TRBD2 (6 bases). This receptor was taken from an adult woman who had mild COVID-19 (a few samples of this study predate the infection). Cell type and time point are not known. Material: PBMCs or a T cell subset sorted from them (not recorded which). CDR3 sequence reads: CASSSASADTQYF. CDR3 DNA: TGTGCCAGCAGCTCCGCTAGCGCAGATACGCAGTATTTT.